The present TCR beta chain was sequenced within a study of T-cell memory formation after mild COVID-19. The CDR3 covers 14 residues. V lost 2 bases to trimming and J lost 8 bases, with 13 bases between them. The germline gives CDR1 KGHSH, CDR2 LQKENI. Researchers used 5'RACE with constant-segment primers to make TCR alpha and TCR beta cDNA libraries that carry sample barcodes and UMIs. TCRdb re-called the 5' RACE reads through MiXCR, storing one row per CDR3 protein. Among some 280,000 distinct CDR3 sequences, around 15% were seen once, and the ten largest hold roughly 20%. Sequenced: PBMCs or a T cell subset sorted from them (not recorded which). This chain links TRBV18 with TRBJ1-5; D is unclear. The sequence was obtained from a man younger than 30 who had mild COVID-19 (a few samples of this study predate the infection). Cell type and time point are not known. The CDR3 DNA follows: TGTGCCAGCTCACCAATAGGGCCGGATAAGCCCCAGCATTTT. Translation gives CASSPIGPDKPQHF.